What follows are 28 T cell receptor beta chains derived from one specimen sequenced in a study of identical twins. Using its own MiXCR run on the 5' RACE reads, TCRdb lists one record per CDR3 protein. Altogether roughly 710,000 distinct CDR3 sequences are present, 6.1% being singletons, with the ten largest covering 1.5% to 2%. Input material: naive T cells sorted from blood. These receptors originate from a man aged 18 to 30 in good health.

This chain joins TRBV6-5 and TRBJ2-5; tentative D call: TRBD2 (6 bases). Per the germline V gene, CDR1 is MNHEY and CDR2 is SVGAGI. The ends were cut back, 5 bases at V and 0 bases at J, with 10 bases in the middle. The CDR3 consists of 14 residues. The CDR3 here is CASSTSGDQETQYF. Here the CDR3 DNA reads TGTGCCAGCAGTACATCGGGGGACCAAGAGACCCAGTACTTC.

The DNA of the CDR3 is TGTGCCAGCAAGATAGGGGAGACCCAGTACTTC. This codes for CASKIGETQYF. The rearrangement links TRBV6-2 or TRBV6-3 to TRBJ2-5; no reliable D call. V lost 7 bases to trimming and J lost 5 bases, with 8 bases between them. Per the germline V gene, CDR1 is MNHEY and CDR2 is SVGEGT. The length of the CDR3 is 11 residues.

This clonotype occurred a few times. The CDR3 region is CASSHRQLQETQYF. As DNA, the CDR3 is TGTGCCAGCAGCCATAGACAGCTCCAAGAGACCCAGTACTTC. The rearrangement uses TRBV12-3 or TRBV12-4 and TRBJ2-5; possible D gene TRBD1, 5 bases. This CDR3 spans 14 amino acids. Trimming left V 6 bases short and J 1 base short, with 12 bases between.

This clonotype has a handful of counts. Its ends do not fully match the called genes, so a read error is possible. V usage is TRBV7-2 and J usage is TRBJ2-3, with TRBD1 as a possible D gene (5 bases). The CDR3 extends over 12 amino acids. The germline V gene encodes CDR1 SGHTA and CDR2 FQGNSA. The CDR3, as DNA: TGTGCCAGCAGCCTGGAGACAGTTACGCAGTATTTT. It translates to CASSLETVTQYF.

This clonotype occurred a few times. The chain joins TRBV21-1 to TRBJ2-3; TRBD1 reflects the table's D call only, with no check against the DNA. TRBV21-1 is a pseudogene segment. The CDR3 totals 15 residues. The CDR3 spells CASSAPRSVADTQYF. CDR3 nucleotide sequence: TGTGCCAGCAGCGCCCCCAGAAGCGTGGCAGATACGCAGTATTTT.

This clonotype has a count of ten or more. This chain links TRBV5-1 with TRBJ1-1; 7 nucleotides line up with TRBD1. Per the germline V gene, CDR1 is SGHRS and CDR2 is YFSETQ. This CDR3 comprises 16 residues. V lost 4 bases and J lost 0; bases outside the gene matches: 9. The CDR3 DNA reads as TGCGCCAGCAGCACCGCACGGACAGGATTGAACACTGAAGCTTTCTTT. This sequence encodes CASSTARTGLNTEAFF. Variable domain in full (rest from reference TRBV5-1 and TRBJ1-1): KAGVTQTPRYLIKTRGQQVTLSCSPISGHRSVSWYQQTPGQGLQFLFEYFSETQRNKGNFPGRFSGRQFSNSRSEMNVSTLELGDSALYLCASSTARTGLNTEAFFGQGTRLTVV.

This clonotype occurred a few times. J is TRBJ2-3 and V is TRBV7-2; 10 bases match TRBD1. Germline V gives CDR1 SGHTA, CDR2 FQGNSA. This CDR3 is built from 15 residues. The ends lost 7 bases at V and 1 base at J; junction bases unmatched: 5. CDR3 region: CASMPGTGGTDTQYF. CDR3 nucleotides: TGTGCCAGCATGCCCGGGACAGGGGGCACAGATACGCAGTATTTT.

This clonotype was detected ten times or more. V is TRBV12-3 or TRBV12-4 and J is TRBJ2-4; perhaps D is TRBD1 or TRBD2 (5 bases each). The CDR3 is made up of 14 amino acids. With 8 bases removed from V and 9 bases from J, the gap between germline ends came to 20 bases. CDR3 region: CASGFGTREVIQYF. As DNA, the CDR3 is TGTGCCAGCGGCTTTGGGACGCGTGAGGTCATTCAGTACTTC.

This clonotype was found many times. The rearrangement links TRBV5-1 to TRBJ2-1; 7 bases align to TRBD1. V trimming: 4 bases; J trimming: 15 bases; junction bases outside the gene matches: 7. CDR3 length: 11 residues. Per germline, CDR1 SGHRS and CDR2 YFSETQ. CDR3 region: CASSPDRVLFF. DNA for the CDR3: TGCGCCAGCAGCCCCGACAGGGTTCTGTTCTTC.

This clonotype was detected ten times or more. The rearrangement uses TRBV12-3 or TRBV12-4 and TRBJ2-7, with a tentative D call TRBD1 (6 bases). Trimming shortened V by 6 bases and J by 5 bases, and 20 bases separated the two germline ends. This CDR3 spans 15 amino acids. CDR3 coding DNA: TGTGCCAGCAGCCTTCTGGCCAGGGGTAGGAACGAGCAGTACTTC. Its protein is CASSLLARGRNEQYF.

CDR3 DNA sequence: TGCAGCGTTGAGGGCAGCTACGAGCAGTACTTC. Its protein product is CSVEGSYEQYF. The J gene is TRBJ2-7, the V gene TRBV29-1; D unclear. With 3 bases removed from V and 3 bases from J, the gap between germline ends came to 6 bases. The CDR3 has 11 residues. CDR1 SQVTM and CDR2 ANQGSEA come from the germline V gene.

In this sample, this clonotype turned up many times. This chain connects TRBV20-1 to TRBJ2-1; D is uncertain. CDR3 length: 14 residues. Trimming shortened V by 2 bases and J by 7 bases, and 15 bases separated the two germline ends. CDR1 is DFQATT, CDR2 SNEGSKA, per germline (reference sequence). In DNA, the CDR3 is TGCAGTGCTAGAAACATCTCGATTCGGAATGAGCAGTTCTTC. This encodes CSARNISIRNEQFF.

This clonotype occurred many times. For the CDR3, the DNA is TGCAGCGTTGGTCTGGCTGGGGAGACCCAGTACTTC. Translation: CSVGLAGETQYF. V gene TRBV29-1 combines with J gene TRBJ2-5; D call uncertain. The CDR3 is 12 residues long. From germline, CDR1 is SQVTM and CDR2 ANQGSEA. Trimming pared 4 bases from V and 5 bases from J, leaving 11 bases between.

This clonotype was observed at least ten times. For the CDR3, the DNA is TGTGCCAGCAGCGAACATGGGACAGGGAGGGTCGGCTACACCTTC. Protein product: CASSEHGTGRVGYTF. This rearrangement joins TRBV7-9 to TRBJ1-2, with 9 nucleotides matching TRBD1. This CDR3 region has 15 residues. The V segment lost 5 bases and the J segment 8 bases; nucleotides outside the gene matches: 12. Germline loops: CDR1 SEHNR, CDR2 FQNEAQ (reference sequence).

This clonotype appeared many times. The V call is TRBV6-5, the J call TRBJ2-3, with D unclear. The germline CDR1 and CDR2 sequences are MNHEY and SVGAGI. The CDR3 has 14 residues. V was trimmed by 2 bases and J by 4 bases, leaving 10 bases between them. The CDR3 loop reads CASSYVLPPDTQYF. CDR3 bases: TGTGCCAGCAGTTACGTACTCCCACCAGATACGCAGTATTTT.

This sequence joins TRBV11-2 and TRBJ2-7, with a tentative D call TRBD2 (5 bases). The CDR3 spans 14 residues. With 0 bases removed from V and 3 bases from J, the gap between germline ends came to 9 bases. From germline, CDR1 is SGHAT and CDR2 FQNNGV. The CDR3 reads CASSLDTRLYEQYF. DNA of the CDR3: TGTGCCAGCAGCTTAGATACTAGACTCTACGAGCAGTACTTC.

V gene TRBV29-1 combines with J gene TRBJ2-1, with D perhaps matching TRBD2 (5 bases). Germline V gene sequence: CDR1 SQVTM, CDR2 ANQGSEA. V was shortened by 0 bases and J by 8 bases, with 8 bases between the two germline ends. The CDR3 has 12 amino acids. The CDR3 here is CSVEDRGYEQFF. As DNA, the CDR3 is TGCAGCGTTGAAGATCGCGGGTATGAGCAGTTCTTC.

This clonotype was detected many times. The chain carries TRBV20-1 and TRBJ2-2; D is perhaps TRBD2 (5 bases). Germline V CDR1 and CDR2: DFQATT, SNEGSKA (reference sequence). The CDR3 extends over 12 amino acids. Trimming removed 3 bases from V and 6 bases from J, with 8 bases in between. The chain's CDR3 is CSASGVAGELFF. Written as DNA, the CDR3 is TGCAGTGCTAGCGGGGTTGCCGGGGAGCTGTTTTTT.

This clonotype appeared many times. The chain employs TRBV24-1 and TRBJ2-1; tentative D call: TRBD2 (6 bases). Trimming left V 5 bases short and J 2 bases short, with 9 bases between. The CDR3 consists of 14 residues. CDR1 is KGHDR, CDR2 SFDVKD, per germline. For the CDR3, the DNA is TGTGCCACCAGTGCGTCTAGCGCCTACAATGAGCAGTTCTTC. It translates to CATSASSAYNEQFF.

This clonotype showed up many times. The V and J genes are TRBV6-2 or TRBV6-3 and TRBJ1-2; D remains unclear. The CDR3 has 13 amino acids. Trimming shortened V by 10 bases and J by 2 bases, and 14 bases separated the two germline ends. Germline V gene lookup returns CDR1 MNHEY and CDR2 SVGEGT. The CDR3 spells CATRNGPNYGYTF. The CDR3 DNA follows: TGTGCCACCCGTAATGGGCCCAACTATGGCTACACCTTC.

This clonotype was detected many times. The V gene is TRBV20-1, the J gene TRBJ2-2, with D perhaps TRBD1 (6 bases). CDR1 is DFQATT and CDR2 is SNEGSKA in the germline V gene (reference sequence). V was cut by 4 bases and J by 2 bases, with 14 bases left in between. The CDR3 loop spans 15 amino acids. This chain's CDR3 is CSANQGNYNTGELFF. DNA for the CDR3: TGCAGTGCTAATCAGGGGAATTACAACACCGGGGAGCTGTTTTTT.

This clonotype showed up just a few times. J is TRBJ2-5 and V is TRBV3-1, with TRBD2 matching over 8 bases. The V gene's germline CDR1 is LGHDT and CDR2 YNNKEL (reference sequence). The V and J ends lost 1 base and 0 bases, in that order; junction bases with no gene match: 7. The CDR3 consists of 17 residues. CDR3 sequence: CASSQVGVAGYQETQYF. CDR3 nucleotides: TGTGCCAGCAGCCAAGTCGGAGTAGCGGGGTACCAAGAGACCCAGTACTTC.

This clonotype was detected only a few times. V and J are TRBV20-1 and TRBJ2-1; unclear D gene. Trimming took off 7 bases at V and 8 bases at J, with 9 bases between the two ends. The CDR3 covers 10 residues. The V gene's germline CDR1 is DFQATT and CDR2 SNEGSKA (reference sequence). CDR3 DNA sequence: TGCAGTGTATATACGCATGAGCAGTTCTTC. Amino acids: CSVYTHEQFF.

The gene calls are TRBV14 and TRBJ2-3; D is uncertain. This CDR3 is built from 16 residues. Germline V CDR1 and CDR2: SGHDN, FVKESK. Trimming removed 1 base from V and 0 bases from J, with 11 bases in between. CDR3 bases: TGTGCCAGCAGCCAAGGGTCCGGAGCTAGCACAGATACGCAGTATTTT. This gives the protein CASSQGSGASTDTQYF.

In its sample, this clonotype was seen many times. The CDR3 is CASKETTEAFF. DNA of the CDR3: TGTGCCAGCAAAGAAACCACTGAAGCTTTCTTT. This chain uses TRBV25-1 with TRBJ1-1; D remains ambiguous. CDR3 size: 11 residues. Germline CDR1 reads MGHDK; CDR2 reads SYGVNS. The V end was cut by 7 bases, the J end by 4 bases, with 7 bases between.

In DNA, the CDR3 is TGTGCCTGGAGTGTTGTGGGACTAGCGGGGACCGGGGAGCTGTTTTTT. Amino acid sequence: CAWSVVGLAGTGELFF. The chain has TRBV30 and TRBJ2-2; 13 bases are shared with TRBD2. The ends lost 0 bases at V and 5 bases at J; junction bases unmatched: 3. CDR1 is GTSNPN, CDR2 SVGIG, per germline (reference sequence). The CDR3 sequence is 16 residues long.

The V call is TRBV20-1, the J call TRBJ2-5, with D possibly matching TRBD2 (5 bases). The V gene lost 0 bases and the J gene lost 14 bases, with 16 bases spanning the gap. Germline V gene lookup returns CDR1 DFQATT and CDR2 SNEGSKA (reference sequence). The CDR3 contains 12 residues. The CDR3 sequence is CSARDISPGSYF. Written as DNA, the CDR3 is TGCAGTGCTAGAGATATCTCGCCGGGGAGCTACTTC.

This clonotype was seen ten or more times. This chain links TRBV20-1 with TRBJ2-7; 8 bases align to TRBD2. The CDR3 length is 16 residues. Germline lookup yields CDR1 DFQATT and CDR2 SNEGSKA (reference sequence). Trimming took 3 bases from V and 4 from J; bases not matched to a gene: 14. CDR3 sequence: CSASSGLAGHNYEQYF. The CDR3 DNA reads TGCAGTGCTAGTTCAGGGTTAGCGGGACATAATTACGAGCAGTACTTC.